Here is one TCR beta chain with its context. Its antigen is currently not known. No clone much larger than this one lies a single base away; base qualities are absent. Trimming takes 4 bases off V and 8 bases off J; junction bases not matched to a gene: 12. CDR1 and CDR2 are read off the germline V gene as MNHEY and SVGEGT. Counted from cysteine to phenylalanine, this CDR3 has 18 amino acids. Of the read, only the CDR3 DNA is kept; its 54 bases are in frame from base 1. The data originate from a study of blood T cell repertoires in COVID-19 (dated by TCRdb to about 2020). About the full investigation: Samples from collaborators originated in the United States, Italy and Spain and spanned both the acute and convalescent phases of COVID-19. The material from the prospective study consisted of cDNA or gDNA derived from T cells, B-cell-depleted T cells, or PBMCs. Subjects who had been exposed to COVID-19, were actively infected with it, or had recovered from it provided the deeply sampled blood TCRbeta repertoires that made up the dataset. The repertoires were released in a freely available public database intended as a resource for research on the immune response to SARS-CoV-2. Samples came from the ongoing ImmuneRACE study (first 160 participants) plus 1,254 subjects from 6 global collaborators. Sample metadata almost always included a de-identified subject ID, COVID-19 status, age in years and sex. Where HLA class I and class II types were available, the types were taken from metadata supplied by the sample provider, not from assay-based typing. Paper-wide results and their limitations: Clinical and demographic metadata were provided uncurated, with the amount varying by source and participant.

Each collaborating institution followed its own protocols to collect whole blood in K2EDTA tubes. Collaborator samples were shipped for TCRbeta analysis as frozen whole blood, isolated PBMCs, or DNA extracted from either sample type. The immunoSEQ Assay, a bias-controlled multiplex PCR, was used to amplify TCRbeta CDR3 regions from genomic DNA. The study's own analysis went as follows. The number of nucleated cells in each sample was estimated from the amplification of reference gene primers within the assay. Sequence reads were collapsed and filtered to measure the absolute abundance of every unique TCRbeta CDR3 rearrangement. For each sample, productive Simpson clonality was calculated by taking the square root of Simpson's diversity index across productive rearrangements. TCRdb took this table from immuneACCESS and kept in-frame rearrangements with V and J called. Such tables lack part of the clones; where checked against another copy, unresolved V genes explain under half of the gap, and the rest is unexplained. Clone size and the V and J calls come from that table; the DNA yielded D and trimming. The table for this sample lists 310,000 or so clones; 65% to 85% of them were counted only once. Roughly 1.1% of the sample rests with the top ten.

The rearranged segments are TRBV6-2 or TRBV6-3 and TRBJ2-1, with 15 middle bases fitting TRBD2. Sequencing was carried out using peripheral blood. The TCR was taken from a woman aged 45 to 65 with acute or convalescent COVID-19. The CDR3 reads CASSLAGGTSGRRDEQFF. The DNA reads as follows: TGTGCCAGCAGTTTGGCGGGAGGGACTAGCGGGAGGAGAGATGAGCAGTTCTTC.